These T cell receptor beta chains were read from a single sample in a study of T cell changes during pregnancy in multiple sclerosis. The protocol was immunoSEQ multiplex PCR, while the TCRdb copy is restricted to in-frame clones and leaves out a portion. Of roughly 30,000 clones in the sample, about 91% were seen once. The source was CD4+ T cells from peripheral blood mononuclear cells, collected in the first trimester of pregnancy. These receptors all stem from a female donor in good health, enrolled as a control in a pregnancy study. Both conserved end residues are trimmed from each CDR3. Clone size appears in some rows only: once, few, many, or a class for an expanded clone.

j_gene: TRBJ1-2; v_gene: TRBV7-9; abundance: -; CDR3aa: ASSLAGTGNGYT
j_gene: TRBJ2-3; v_gene: TRBV27; abundance: -; CDR3aa: ASSFAWRGVGDTQY
j_gene: TRBJ1-1; v_gene: TRBV18; abundance: few; CDR3aa: ASSLVDTEAF
j_gene: TRBJ1-2; v_gene: TRBV5-4; abundance: -; CDR3aa: ASTSGALYGYT
j_gene: TRBJ1-5; v_gene: TRBV19; abundance: -; CDR3aa: ASSIKDRPNQPQH
j_gene: TRBJ1-6; v_gene: TRBV11-2; abundance: -; CDR3aa: ATRQDTNSPLH
j_gene: TRBJ2-7; v_gene: TRBV11-3; abundance: -; CDR3aa: ASSLEGHLYEQY
j_gene: TRBJ1-2; v_gene: TRBV5-1; abundance: -; CDR3aa: ASSFDIPYGYT
j_gene: TRBJ1-1; v_gene: TRBV2; abundance: few; CDR3aa: ASRRDRGDPEAF
j_gene: TRBJ2-7; v_gene: TRBV5-1; abundance: -; CDR3aa: ASSEGSWEQY
j_gene: TRBJ1-2; v_gene: TRBV5-1; abundance: once; CDR3aa: ASSSQGEYGYT
j_gene: TRBJ2-3; v_gene: TRBV14; abundance: -; CDR3aa: ASSQDTRLAGTDTQY
j_gene: TRBJ1-3; v_gene: TRBV6-1; abundance: -; CDR3aa: ASSEGNRYSGNTIY
j_gene: TRBJ1-2; v_gene: TRBV29-1; abundance: -; CDR3aa: SVLGGNYGYT
j_gene: TRBJ1-1; v_gene: TRBV27; abundance: -; CDR3aa: ASLRRGLGTEAF
j_gene: TRBJ1-2; v_gene: TRBV9; abundance: few; CDR3aa: ASSVGGTGNYGYT
j_gene: TRBJ2-7; v_gene: TRBV6-5; abundance: -; CDR3aa: ASSYSGQGTYEQY
j_gene: TRBJ1-4; v_gene: TRBV7-6; abundance: -; CDR3aa: ASSGTGEKLF
j_gene: TRBJ1-1; v_gene: TRBV4-1; abundance: -; CDR3aa: ASSRGASRGPTEAF
j_gene: TRBJ1-6; v_gene: TRBV6-5; abundance: few; CDR3aa: ASMVGNSPLH
j_gene: TRBJ1-1; v_gene: TRBV21-1; abundance: -; CDR3aa: ASSKEGSLSRNTEAF
j_gene: TRBJ1-5; v_gene: TRBV4-2; abundance: -; CDR3aa: ASSHAGTDNQPQH
j_gene: TRBJ1-5; v_gene: TRBV19; abundance: -; CDR3aa: ASSIGRGKWDGQPQH
j_gene: TRBJ2-2; v_gene: TRBV10-1; abundance: -; CDR3aa: ASSESNVFLDRAYPDTGELF
j_gene: TRBJ2-1; v_gene: TRBV7-3; abundance: once; CDR3aa: ASSQGGLYNEQF
j_gene: TRBJ2-4; v_gene: TRBV4-3; abundance: -; CDR3aa: ASSQDLGGRQASKNIQY
j_gene: TRBJ1-3; v_gene: TRBV7-9; abundance: -; CDR3aa: ASSFSGTVSGNTIY
j_gene: TRBJ2-5; v_gene: TRBV19; abundance: -; CDR3aa: ATRRGGGQETQY
j_gene: TRBJ2-5; v_gene: TRBV15; abundance: -; CDR3aa: ATSARGREETQY
j_gene: TRBJ1-4; v_gene: TRBV5-1; abundance: -; CDR3aa: ASSLGGLNEKLF
j_gene: TRBJ2-3; v_gene: TRBV7-2; abundance: -; CDR3aa: ASSLSSSGGAYTQY
j_gene: TRBJ1-6; v_gene: TRBV5-4; abundance: -; CDR3aa: ASSPAGQYNSPLH
j_gene: TRBJ2-1; v_gene: TRBV27; abundance: -; CDR3aa: ASSLGSLGGGAYNEQF
j_gene: TRBJ2-1; v_gene: TRBV30; abundance: -; CDR3aa: AWSVQEGLEQF
j_gene: TRBJ1-2; v_gene: TRBV14; abundance: -; CDR3aa: ASSLHAGPTTNYGYT
j_gene: TRBJ1-1; v_gene: TRBV2; abundance: -; CDR3aa: ASRREMNTEAF
j_gene: TRBJ2-1; v_gene: TRBV5-5; abundance: -; CDR3aa: ASSLKTSATYNEQF
j_gene: TRBJ2-1; v_gene: TRBV11-1; abundance: -; CDR3aa: ASSSITGGAYNEQF
j_gene: TRBJ2-3; v_gene: TRBV4-3; abundance: -; CDR3aa: ASSQGGSGTSGTDTQY
j_gene: TRBJ1-1; v_gene: TRBV5-6; abundance: -; CDR3aa: ASRSSGRNTEAF
j_gene: TRBJ2-5; v_gene: TRBV7-2; abundance: -; CDR3aa: ASSLGDRETQY
j_gene: TRBJ2-1; v_gene: TRBV11-3; abundance: -; CDR3aa: ASSLDGQGTGEQF
j_gene: TRBJ2-7; v_gene: TRBV15; abundance: -; CDR3aa: ATSRDRVDSREQY
j_gene: TRBJ1-5; v_gene: TRBV7-9; abundance: -; CDR3aa: ASSLATANQPQH
j_gene: TRBJ2-2; v_gene: TRBV6-4; abundance: -; CDR3aa: ASSDSGGFAGELF
j_gene: TRBJ1-3; v_gene: TRBV15; abundance: once; CDR3aa: ATSQNRVSGNTIY